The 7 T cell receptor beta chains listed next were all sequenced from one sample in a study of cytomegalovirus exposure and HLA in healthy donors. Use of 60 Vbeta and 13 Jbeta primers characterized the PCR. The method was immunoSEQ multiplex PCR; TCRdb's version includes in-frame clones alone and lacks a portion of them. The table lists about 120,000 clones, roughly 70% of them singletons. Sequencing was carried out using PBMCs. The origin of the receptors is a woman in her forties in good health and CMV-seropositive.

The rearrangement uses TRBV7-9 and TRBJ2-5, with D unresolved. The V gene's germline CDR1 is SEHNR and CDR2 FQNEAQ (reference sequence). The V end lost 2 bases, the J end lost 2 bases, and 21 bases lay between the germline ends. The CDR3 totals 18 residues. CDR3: CASSLMSIFRPHQETQYF. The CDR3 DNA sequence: TGTGCCAGCAGCTTAATGTCCATCTTCCGTCCACATCAAGAGACCCAGTACTTC.

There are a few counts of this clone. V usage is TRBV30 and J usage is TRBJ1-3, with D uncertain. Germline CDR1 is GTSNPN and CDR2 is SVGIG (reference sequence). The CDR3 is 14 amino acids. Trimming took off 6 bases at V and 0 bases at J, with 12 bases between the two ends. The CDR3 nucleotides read TGTGCCTGCAGAAGACGGGACTCTGGAAACACCATATATTTT. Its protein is CACRRRDSGNTIYF.

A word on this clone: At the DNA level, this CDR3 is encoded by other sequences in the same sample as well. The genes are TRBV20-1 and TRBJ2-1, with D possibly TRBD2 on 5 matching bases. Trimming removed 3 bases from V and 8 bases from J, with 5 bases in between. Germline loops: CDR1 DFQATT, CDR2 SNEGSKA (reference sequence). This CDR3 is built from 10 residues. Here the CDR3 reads CSARRDEQFF. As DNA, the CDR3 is TGCAGTGCTAGGCGGGATGAGCAGTTCTTC.

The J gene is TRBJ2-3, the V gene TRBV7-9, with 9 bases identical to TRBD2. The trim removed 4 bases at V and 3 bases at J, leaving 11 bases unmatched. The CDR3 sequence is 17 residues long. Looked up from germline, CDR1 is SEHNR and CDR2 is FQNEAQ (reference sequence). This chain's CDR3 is CASSSIVGGGATDTQYF. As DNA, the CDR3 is TGTGCCAGCAGCTCAATCGTCGGCGGGGGGGCGACAGATACGCAGTATTTT. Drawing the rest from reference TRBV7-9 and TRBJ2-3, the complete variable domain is DTGVSQNPRHKITKRGQNVTFRCDPISEHNRLYWYRQTLGQGPEFLTYFQNEAQLEKSRLLSDRFSAERPKGSFSTLEIQRTEQGDSAMYLCASSSIVGGGATDTQYFGPGTRLTVL.

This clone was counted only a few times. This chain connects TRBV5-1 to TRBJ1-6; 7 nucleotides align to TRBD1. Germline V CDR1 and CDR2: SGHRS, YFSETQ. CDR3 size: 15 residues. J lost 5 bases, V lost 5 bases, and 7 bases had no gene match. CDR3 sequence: CASSLQDRNNSPLHF. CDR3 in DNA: TGCGCCAGCAGTTTACAGGACAGGAATAATTCACCCCTCCACTTT.

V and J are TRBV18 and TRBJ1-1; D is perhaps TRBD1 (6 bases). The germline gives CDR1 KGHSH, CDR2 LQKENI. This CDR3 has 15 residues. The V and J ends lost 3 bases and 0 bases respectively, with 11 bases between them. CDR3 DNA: TGTGCCAGCTCACCGGGGGACAACATGAACACTGAAGCTTTCTTT. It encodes CASSPGDNMNTEAFF.

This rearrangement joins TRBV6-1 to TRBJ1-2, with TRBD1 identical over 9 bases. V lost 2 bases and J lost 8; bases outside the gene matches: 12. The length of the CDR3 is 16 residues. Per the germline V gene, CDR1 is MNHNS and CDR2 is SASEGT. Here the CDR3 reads CASSEIIWGQGEGYTF. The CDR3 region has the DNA TGTGCCAGCAGTGAAATTATTTGGGGACAGGGAGAGGGCTACACCTTC.